Described below is a single TCR beta chain sequence and its context. Germline loops: CDR1 GTSNPN, CDR2 SVGIG (reference sequence). The CDR3 runs 14 residues. The trim removed 3 bases at V and 4 bases at J, leaving 4 bases unmatched. Source study methods: It was from reference gene primer amplification that nucleated cell counts were estimated. Sequencing used immunoSEQ multiplex PCR; TCRdb keeps in-frame clones, though not all of them. Clonal size and the V and J genes are those of that table, whereas D and trimming came from the DNA. This sample yields about 88,000 clones, of which approximately 81% are seen a single time; 13% to 15% belongs to the top ten. The sample originates from a study of blood T cell repertoires in COVID-19. Across the study: Some COVID-19 samples were acute and others convalescent; all came from the United States, Italy and Spain. The analysed material was cDNA or gDNA that came from T cells, B-cell-depleted T cells, or PBMCs.

Sequenced material: peripheral blood. This chain connects TRBV30 to TRBJ2-2, with 8 nucleotides matching TRBD2. This sequence originates from a woman aged 65 to 85 with acute or convalescent COVID-19. CDR3 sequence reads: CAWRAGTSTGELFF. CDR3 sequence (DNA): TGTGCCTGGAGAGCCGGGACTAGCACCGGGGAGCTGTTTTTT.